Each of the 6 T cell receptor beta chains below was sequenced from the same sample in a study of blood T cell repertoires in COVID-19. Produced via immunoSEQ multiplex PCR; TCRdb's table is partial and in-frame only. This table holds some 210,000 clones, 92% found once. Material for sequencing was peripheral blood. The receptor source for this set is a man between 25 and 39 years old with acute or convalescent COVID-19.

The chain is built from TRBV3-1 (or the pseudogene TRBV3-2) and TRBJ2-7; 7 nucleotides agree with TRBD2. V lost 5 bases and J lost 2; bases outside the gene matches: 6. The germline CDR1 and CDR2 sequences are LGHDT and YNNKEL (reference sequence). The CDR3 covers 14 residues. The CDR3 nucleotides are TGTGCCAGCAGCACCTCGGGAGGTACCTACGAGCAGTACTTC. The encoded protein is CASSTSGGTYEQYF.

This sequence joins TRBV4-2 and TRBJ2-3; TRBD1 aligns across 7 bases. The germline V gene encodes CDR1 LGHNA and CDR2 YNFKEQ. Trimming removed 5 bases from V and 2 bases from J; junction bases left unmatched: 10. The CDR3 contains 16 residues. The CDR3 DNA reads TGTGCCAGCAGCGATAGACAGGGCCCCAACACAGATACGCAGTATTTT. The encoded protein is CASSDRQGPNTDTQYF.

To note about this clone: This CDR3 is also generated by other DNA sequences in the sample. J is TRBJ2-3 and V is TRBV28; D remains unclear. CDR3 length: 12 amino acids. V was clipped by 6 bases and J by 0 bases, with 4 bases between them. Per the germline V gene, CDR1 is MDHEN and CDR2 is SYDVKM. In DNA form, the CDR3 reads TGTGCCAGCAGAACTAGCACAGATACGCAGTATTTT. It specifies CASRTSTDTQYF.

This sequence joins TRBV7-3 and TRBJ2-1, with 8 bases matching TRBD2. Looked up from germline, CDR1 is SGHTA and CDR2 is FQGTGA. This CDR3 has 17 amino acids. The J segment lost 6 bases and the V segment lost 6 bases, leaving 16 bases of the junction unmatched. In nucleotides, the CDR3 is TGTGCCAGCAGTTTTCCCCCCGGGACTAGATCCCCCAATGAGCAGTTCTTC. Protein: CASSFPPGTRSPNEQFF. Full variable domain (outside the CDR3, taken from reference TRBV7-3 and TRBJ2-1): GAGVSQTPSNKVTEKGKYVELRCDPISGHTALYWYRQSLGQGPEFLIYFQGTGAADDSGLPNDRFFAVRPEGSVSTLKIQRTERGDSAVYLCASSFPPGTRSPNEQFFGPGTRLTVL.

This sequence joins TRBV6-2 or TRBV6-3 and TRBJ2-2; the D gene is possibly TRBD1 (5 bases). Deletions cut 0 bases from V and 2 bases from J, with 16 bases between. The CDR3 extends over 18 amino acids. Germline V gene sequence: CDR1 MNHEY, CDR2 SVGEGT. The CDR3 loop is CASSYSRVLTANTGELFF. The DNA for the CDR3 is TGTGCCAGCAGTTACTCCAGAGTATTGACAGCAAACACCGGGGAGCTGTTTTTT.

The V gene is TRBV11-2, the J gene TRBJ1-6; D not resolved. The CDR3 has 11 residues. From germline, CDR1 is SGHAT and CDR2 FQNNGV. Trimming took 8 bases from V and 17 from J, leaving 16 bases between them. The CDR3 nucleotides are TGTGCCAGCGGGCGGGAAGTTTCCATCCACTTT. Its protein is CASGREVSIHF.